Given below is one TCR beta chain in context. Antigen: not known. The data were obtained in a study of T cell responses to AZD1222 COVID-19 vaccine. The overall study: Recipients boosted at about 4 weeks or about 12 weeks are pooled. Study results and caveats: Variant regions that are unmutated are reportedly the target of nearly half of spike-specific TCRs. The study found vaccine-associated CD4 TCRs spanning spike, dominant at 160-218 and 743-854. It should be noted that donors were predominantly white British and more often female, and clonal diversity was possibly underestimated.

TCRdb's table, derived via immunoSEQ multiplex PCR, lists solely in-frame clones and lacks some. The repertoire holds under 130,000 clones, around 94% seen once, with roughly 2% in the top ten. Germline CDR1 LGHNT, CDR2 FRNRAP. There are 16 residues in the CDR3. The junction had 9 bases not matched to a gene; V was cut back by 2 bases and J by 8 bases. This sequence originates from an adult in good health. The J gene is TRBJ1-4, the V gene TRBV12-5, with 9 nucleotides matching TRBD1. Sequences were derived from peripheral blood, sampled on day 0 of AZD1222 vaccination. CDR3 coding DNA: TGTGCTAGTGGTTTGCCCTACGGGACAGGGCAGGAAAAACTGTTTTTT. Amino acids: CASGLPYGTGQEKLFF.